This TCR beta chain was identified during a study of T cells in Graves' hyperthyroidism and ophthalmopathy. The study's findings and limits: The blood repertoire included most of the expanded thyroid clonotypes above 0.001.

The V end was cut by 8 bases, the J end by 9 bases, with 10 bases between. Per germline, CDR1 MDHEN and CDR2 SYDVKM. The CDR3 totals 10 residues. This clonotype was detected many times. No antigen is known for it. TCR beta CDR3 region amplification was performed from RNA transcripts. Initially, a first-round RT-PCR of the TCR CDR3 employed the HTBI primer set. In TCRdb, the multiplex PCR reads were re-called with MiXCR into one record per CDR3 protein. This table holds 500,000 to 700,000 distinct CDR3 sequences, 16% found once. Newly diagnosed patients aged 18 to 65 had hyperthyroidism of under 2 months' duration. Diagnostic assessment was based on clinical symptoms, serum thyroxine and TRAb, thyroid ultrasound and orbital computed tomography.

Sequencing used blood. The chain employs TRBV28 and TRBJ1-1; no firm D call. The receptor comes from a woman aged 18-30 years with Graves' hyperthyroidism. The CDR3 DNA follows: TGTGCCAGCTCGCTGGGGAAAGCTTTCTTT. Residues: CASSLGKAFF. Full variable domain (missing parts from reference TRBV28 and TRBJ1-1): DVKVTQSSRYLVKRTGEKVFLECVQDMDHENMFWYRQDPGLGLRLIYFSYDVKMKEKGDIPEGYSVSREKKERFSLILESASTNQTSMYLCASSLGKAFFGQGTRLTVV.